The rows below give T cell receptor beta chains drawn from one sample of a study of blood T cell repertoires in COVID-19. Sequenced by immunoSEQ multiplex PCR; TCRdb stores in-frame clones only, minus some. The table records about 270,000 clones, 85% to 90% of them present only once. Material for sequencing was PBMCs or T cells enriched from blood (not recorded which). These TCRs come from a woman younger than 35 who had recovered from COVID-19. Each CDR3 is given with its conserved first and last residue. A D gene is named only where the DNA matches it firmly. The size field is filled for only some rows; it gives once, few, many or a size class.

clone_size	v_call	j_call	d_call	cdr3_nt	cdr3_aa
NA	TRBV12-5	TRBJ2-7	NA	TGTGCTAGTGGAACGGGGGGCCCCTCCTACGAGCAGTACTTC	CASGTGGPSYEQYF
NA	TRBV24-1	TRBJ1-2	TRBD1	TGTGCCACCTCAGGGGGCGCATCGGATGGCTACACCTTC	CATSGGASDGYTF
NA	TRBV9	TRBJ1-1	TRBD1	TGTGCCAGCAGCGTATGGGTAGGGGGCGGCTTTACCACTGAAGCTTTCTTT	CASSVWVGGGFTTEAFF
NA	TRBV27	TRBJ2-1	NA	TGTGCCAGCAGTTGGGCCGGAAGGACACCTAATGAGCAGTTCTTC	CASSWAGRTPNEQFF
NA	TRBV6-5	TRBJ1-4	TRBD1	TGTGCCAGCGGGACAGGGGAAAAACTGTTTTTT	CASGTGEKLFF
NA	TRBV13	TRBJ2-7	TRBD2	TGTGCCAGCAGCTTAGGGCTAGCGGGGTGGGACGAGCAGTACTTC	CASSLGLAGWDEQYF
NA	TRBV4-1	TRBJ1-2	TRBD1	TGCGCCAGCAGCCCAACCGGGACAGGGTTAGGGGGCTACACCTTC	CASSPTGTGLGGYTF
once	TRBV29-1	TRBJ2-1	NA	TGCAGCGTTGGCCAGGGGGGCAATGAGCAGTTCTTC	CSVGQGGNEQFF
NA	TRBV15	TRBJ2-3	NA	TGTGCCACCAGCAGAGATTCGTTCGGGGGGCCGCAAGATACGCAGTATTTT	CATSRDSFGGPQDTQYF
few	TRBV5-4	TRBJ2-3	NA	TGTGCCAGCAGCTCCCAATCAGATACGCAGTATTTT	CASSSQSDTQYF
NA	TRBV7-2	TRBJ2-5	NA	TGTGCCAGCAGCTTAGAAGGCGGTCCTTGGGAGACCCAGTACTTC	CASSLEGGPWETQYF
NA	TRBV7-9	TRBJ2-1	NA	TGTGCCAGCAGCTCGGGACTCGACAATGAGCAGTTCTTC	CASSSGLDNEQFF
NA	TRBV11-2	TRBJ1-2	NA	TGTGCCAGCAGCGTCAACAGGATCTATGGCTACACCTTC	CASSVNRIYGYTF
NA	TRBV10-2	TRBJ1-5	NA	TGCGCCAGCAGTGAGCAGGGCACTCGCTCCGGCCAGCCCCAGCATTTT	CASSEQGTRSGQPQHF
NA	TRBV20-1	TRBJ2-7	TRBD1	TGCAGTGCCAGACAGGGCTACGAGCAGTACTTC	CSARQGYEQYF
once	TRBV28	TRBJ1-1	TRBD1	TGTGCCAGCAGTTCGACAGGGGGCAAAGTACGGACTGAAGCTTTCTTT	CASSSTGGKVRTEAFF
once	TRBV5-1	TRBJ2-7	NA	TGCGCCAGCAGCTTGGCCCATTCCTACGAGCAGTACTTC	CASSLAHSYEQYF
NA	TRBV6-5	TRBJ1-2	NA	TGTGCCAGCAGTAAGACCGGGACATCCCTCTATGGCTACACCTTC	CASSKTGTSLYGYTF
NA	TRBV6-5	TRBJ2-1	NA	TGTGCCAGCAGCCCACACAGGGATAACAATGAGCAGTTCTTC	CASSPHRDNNEQFF
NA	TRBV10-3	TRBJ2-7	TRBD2	TGTGCCATCAGTGAACTCCCCCTAGGGAGGGAAAACGAGCAGTACTTC	CAISELPLGRENEQYF
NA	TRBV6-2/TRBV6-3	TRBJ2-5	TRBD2	TGTGCCAGCAGTCCGACTAGCGGGGGGGCCGGGGAGACCCAGTACTTC	CASSPTSGGAGETQYF
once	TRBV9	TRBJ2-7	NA	TGTGCCAGCAGCGTAGGGACAGAAGTCTCCTACGAGCAGTACTTC	CASSVGTEVSYEQYF
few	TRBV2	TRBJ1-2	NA	TGTGCCAGCAGTGGAAGGAACAGGGCTAACTATGGCTACACCTTC	CASSGRNRANYGYTF
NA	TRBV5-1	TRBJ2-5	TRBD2	TGCGCCAGCAGCCCGGAGGGTAGCGGGGGGGCGAAGACCCAGTACTTC	CASSPEGSGGAKTQYF
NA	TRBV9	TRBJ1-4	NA	TGTGCCAGCAGCGTAGGGGGGATAGGAGGGAATGAAAAACTGTTTTTT	CASSVGGIGGNEKLFF
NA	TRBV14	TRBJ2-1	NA	TGTGCCAGCAGCCGAAATAGCGGCAATGAGCAGTTCTTC	CASSRNSGNEQFF
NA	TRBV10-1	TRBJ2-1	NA	TGCGCCAGCTGTGCCCCTAATCACAATGAGCAGTTCTTC	CASCAPNHNEQFF
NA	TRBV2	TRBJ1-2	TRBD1	TGTGCCAGCACGGGACAGAAATATGGCTACACCTTC	CASTGQKYGYTF
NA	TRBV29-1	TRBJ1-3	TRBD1	TGCAGCGTTGGACAGGGGAACTCTGGAAACACCATATATTTT	CSVGQGNSGNTIYF
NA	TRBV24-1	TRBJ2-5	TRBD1	TGTGCCACCAGTGATTTGGGACAGGGGGCGCAGGAGACCCAGTACTTC	CATSDLGQGAQETQYF
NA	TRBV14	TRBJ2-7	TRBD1	TGTGCCAGCAGCTTCACTGCGGGGACAGGGTACTACGAGCAGTACTTC	CASSFTAGTGYYEQYF
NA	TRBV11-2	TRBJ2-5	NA	TGTGCCAGCACCCTGGGAGGCTTGGAGGAGACCCAAGAGACCCAGTACTTC	CASTLGGLEETQETQYF
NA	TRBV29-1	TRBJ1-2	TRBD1	TGCAGCGTTGAACCCCGGGGACAGGGGGCCGATGGCTACACCTTC	CSVEPRGQGADGYTF
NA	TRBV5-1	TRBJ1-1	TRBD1	TGCGCCAGCAGCTTGGAACAGGGGGCACCCAACACTGAAGCTTTCTTT	CASSLEQGAPNTEAFF
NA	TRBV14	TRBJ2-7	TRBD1	TGTGCCAGCAGCCAAAGGGGGCAGTTCTACGAGCAGTACTTC	CASSQRGQFYEQYF
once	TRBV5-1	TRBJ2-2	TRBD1	TGCGCCAGCAGCCACAGGACAGGAAGGGACGGGGAGCTGTTTTTT	CASSHRTGRDGELFF
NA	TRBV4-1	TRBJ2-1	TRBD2	TGCGCCAGCAGCCAAGAAGAACTAGCGGTTGAGCAGTTCTTC	CASSQEELAVEQFF
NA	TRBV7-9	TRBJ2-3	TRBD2	TGTGCCAGCAGCTTAAGTCGGGGGGGAACAGATACGCAGTATTTT	CASSLSRGGTDTQYF
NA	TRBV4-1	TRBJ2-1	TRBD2	TGCGCCAGCAGCCAAGGGGGGGGTGAGCAGTTCTTC	CASSQGGGEQFF
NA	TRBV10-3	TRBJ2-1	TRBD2	TGTGCCATCAGTGAGTCTAGCGGGGTGTACAATGAGCAGTTCTTC	CAISESSGVYNEQFF
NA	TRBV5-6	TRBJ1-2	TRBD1	TGTGCCAGCAGGGACAGGGTGGCTAACTATGGCTACACCTTC	CASRDRVANYGYTF
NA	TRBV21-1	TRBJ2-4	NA	TGTGCCAGCAGCAGTAGGAGAAGGAAGGACATTCAGTACTTC	CASSSRRRKDIQYF
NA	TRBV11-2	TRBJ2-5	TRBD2	TGTGCCAGCAGCCGGGGGGGGGCCCAGTACTTC	CASSRGGAQYF
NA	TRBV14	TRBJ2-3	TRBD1	TGTGCCAGCAGCATGGCCTCGGGACAGGGGTTAGATACGCAGTATTTT	CASSMASGQGLDTQYF
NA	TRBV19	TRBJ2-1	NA	TGTGCCAGTAGTATAGGTGAGCGTGAGCAGTTCTTC	CASSIGEREQFF
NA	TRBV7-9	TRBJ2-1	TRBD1	TGTGCCAGCAGCTTAGTCGGGACAGGGCGAAATGAGCAGTTCTTC	CASSLVGTGRNEQFF
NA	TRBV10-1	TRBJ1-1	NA	TGCGCCAGCAGTGACGGCGGGAACACTGAAGCTTTCTTT	CASSDGGNTEAFF
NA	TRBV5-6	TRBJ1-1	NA	TGTGCCAGCAGCTTGCCAGGGCAGAACACTGAAGCTTTCTTT	CASSLPGQNTEAFF
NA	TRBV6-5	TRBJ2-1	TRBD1	TGTGCCAGCAGGGGACAGGGTAGTTTCAATGAGCAGTTCTTC	CASRGQGSFNEQFF
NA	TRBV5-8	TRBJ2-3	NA	TGTGCCAGCAGCGGGTCAGGGATGGTTGTTGTTGATACGCAGTATTTT	CASSGSGMVVVDTQYF
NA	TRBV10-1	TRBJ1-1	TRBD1	TGCGCCAGCAGTGAGTCGATTGTGGCAGGGGGAAACACTGAAGCTTTCTTT	CASSESIVAGGNTEAFF
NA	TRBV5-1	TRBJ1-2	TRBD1	TGCGCCAGCAGCGGCAGCCCGACCTCGGGACAGGGGAACTATGGCTACACCTTC	CASSGSPTSGQGNYGYTF
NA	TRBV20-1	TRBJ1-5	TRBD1	TGCAGTGCTAGTTACAGGGGACGTAGCAATCAGCCCCAGCATTTT	CSASYRGRSNQPQHF